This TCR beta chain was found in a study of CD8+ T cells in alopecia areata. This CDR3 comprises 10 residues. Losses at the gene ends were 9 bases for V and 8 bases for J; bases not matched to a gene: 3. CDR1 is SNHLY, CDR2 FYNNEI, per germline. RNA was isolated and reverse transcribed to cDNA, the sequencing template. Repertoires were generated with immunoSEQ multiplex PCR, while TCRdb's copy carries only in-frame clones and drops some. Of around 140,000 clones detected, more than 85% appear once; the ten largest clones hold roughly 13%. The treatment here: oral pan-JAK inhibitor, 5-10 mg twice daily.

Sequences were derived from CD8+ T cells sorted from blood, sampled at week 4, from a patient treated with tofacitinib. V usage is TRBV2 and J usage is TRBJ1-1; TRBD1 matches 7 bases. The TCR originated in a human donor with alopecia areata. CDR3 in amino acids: CASGTAEAFF. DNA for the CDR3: TGTGCCAGTGGGACAGCCGAAGCTTTCTTT.